These T cell receptor beta chains were read from a single sample in a study of shared clonotypes between healthy human individuals. Here immunoSEQ multiplex PCR was the method, and the copy in TCRdb shows in-frame clones only, minus some. The table lists about 2.5 million clones, under 95% of them singletons. The sequencing sample was made of naive CD4+ T cells from PBMCs. The origin of the receptors is a man in his late teens or twenties in good health. Some clones in this sample may be carry-over from other donors' samples. CDR3s include the opening cysteine and the closing phenylalanine or tryptophan. The order of the fields is V gene, J gene, CDR3 protein.

V gene: TRBV19
J gene: TRBJ1-2
CDR3 protein: CASSVQAGYTF

V gene: TRBV5-6
J gene: TRBJ2-7
CDR3 protein: CASSPIYEQYF

V gene: TRBV15
J gene: TRBJ1-5
CDR3 protein: CATSRGQGLRSNQPQHF

V gene: TRBV5-4
J gene: TRBJ1-2
CDR3 protein: CASSPDSRDYGYTF

V gene: TRBV28
J gene: TRBJ2-1
CDR3 protein: CASSPGFLSTSGKDNEQFF

V gene: TRBV6-1
J gene: TRBJ2-1
CDR3 protein: CASSRTGLREQFF

V gene: TRBV2
J gene: TRBJ2-5
CDR3 protein: CASRPLEGETQYF

V gene: TRBV2
J gene: TRBJ2-6
CDR3 protein: CASSHRGEVAGANVLTF

V gene: TRBV5-8
J gene: TRBJ1-5
CDR3 protein: CASSFEQPQHF

V gene: TRBV6-6
J gene: TRBJ2-7
CDR3 protein: CASSRTRTGNEQYF

V gene: TRBV7-2
J gene: TRBJ1-2
CDR3 protein: CASSPSPAGHGYTF

V gene: TRBV5-4
J gene: TRBJ2-5
CDR3 protein: CASSLAGRGRETQYF

V gene: TRBV15
J gene: TRBJ2-7
CDR3 protein: CATSRDLDRGYYEQYF

V gene: TRBV7-3
J gene: TRBJ2-2
CDR3 protein: CASSSRGSSGRVNTGELFF

V gene: TRBV6-1
J gene: TRBJ2-3
CDR3 protein: CASNGTPMDTQYF

V gene: TRBV20-1
J gene: TRBJ2-1
CDR3 protein: CSAKRNEQFF

V gene: TRBV7-2
J gene: TRBJ2-7
CDR3 protein: CASSFGRSYEQYF

V gene: TRBV6-6
J gene: TRBJ1-4
CDR3 protein: CASSYRQPSNEKLFF

V gene: TRBV6-5
J gene: TRBJ1-3
CDR3 protein: CASSYGGNTIYF

V gene: TRBV4-2
J gene: TRBJ1-6
CDR3 protein: CASSHPGDNSPLHF

V gene: TRBV5-1
J gene: TRBJ1-3
CDR3 protein: CASSLVGQAGNTIYF

V gene: TRBV28
J gene: TRBJ1-4
CDR3 protein: CASRISENEKLFF

V gene: TRBV19
J gene: TRBJ2-7
CDR3 protein: CASSSSGSAGSSYEQYF

V gene: TRBV27
J gene: TRBJ1-3
CDR3 protein: CASSFRGRSGNTIYF

V gene: TRBV5-1
J gene: TRBJ2-5
CDR3 protein: CASSVGMQETQYF

V gene: TRBV6-1
J gene: TRBJ2-7
CDR3 protein: CASSLERSSYEQYF

V gene: TRBV11-2
J gene: TRBJ2-1
CDR3 protein: CASSPHGGTTVNEQFF

V gene: TRBV28
J gene: TRBJ1-1
CDR3 protein: CASSTTGGPTEAFF

V gene: TRBV11-2
J gene: TRBJ2-2
CDR3 protein: CASSLDIWTGASELFF

V gene: TRBV27
J gene: TRBJ1-1
CDR3 protein: CASSLTPRWGRGTEAFF

V gene: TRBV4-2
J gene: TRBJ2-7
CDR3 protein: CASSQELAGTYEQYF

V gene: TRBV6-5
J gene: TRBJ2-1
CDR3 protein: CASSSRQGVGEQFF

V gene: TRBV7-6
J gene: TRBJ2-2
CDR3 protein: CASSLDGRLTGELFF

V gene: TRBV25-1
J gene: TRBJ1-2
CDR3 protein: CASSDLRRPWDGYTF

V gene: TRBV11-2
J gene: TRBJ2-7
CDR3 protein: CASSLSSASVYNEQYF

V gene: TRBV6-5
J gene: TRBJ2-1
CDR3 protein: CASSYGGSSYNEQFF

V gene: TRBV2
J gene: TRBJ2-5
CDR3 protein: CASGGGARETQYF

V gene: TRBV2
J gene: TRBJ2-2
CDR3 protein: CASSENSAFYTGELFF

V gene: TRBV28
J gene: TRBJ2-7
CDR3 protein: CASFSTKTYEQYF

V gene: TRBV27
J gene: TRBJ2-7
CDR3 protein: CASSPTPKQLKEQYF

V gene: TRBV7-9
J gene: TRBJ1-5
CDR3 protein: CASSPQINQPQHF

V gene: TRBV18
J gene: TRBJ2-5
CDR3 protein: CASSRDEGVETQYF